These 31 T cell receptor beta chains were all obtained from the same sample, sequenced in a study of patients and donors after allogeneic stem cell transplantation. MiXCR, run by TCRdb on the RT-PCR reads, gives a single entry per CDR3 protein. This table holds about 57,000 distinct CDR3 sequences, roughly 14% found once. The sequencing input was blood, either unsorted or a sorted T cell fraction (not recorded which). The source is a human donor who was either an allogeneic HSCT recipient or a stem cell or donor lymphocyte infusion donor (not recorded which). It is not recorded whose cells these are; they may come from a transplant donor.

The genes are TRBV20-1 and TRBJ1-1; D possibly corresponds to TRBD1 (5 bases). Trimming took off 3 bases at V and 1 base at J, with 9 bases between the two ends. From germline, CDR1 is DFQATT and CDR2 SNEGSKA (reference sequence). The CDR3 totals 13 residues. DNA of the CDR3: TGCAGTGCTAGGGGGCCGGGGAACACTGAAGCTTTCTTT. Translation: CSARGPGNTEAFF.

This clonotype came up a few times. The chain couples TRBV20-1 to TRBJ2-7; TRBD1 aligns across 10 bases. CDR3 length: 16 amino acids. CDR1 and CDR2 (germline): DFQATT, SNEGSKA (reference sequence). Trimming cost V 5 bases and J 4 bases; bases outside gene matches: 14. CDR3 DNA sequence: TGCAGTGCTGTTATCGACTCCGGGACAGGGGTTTACGAGCAGTACTTC. It encodes CSAVIDSGTGVYEQYF.

The rearrangement uses TRBV18 and TRBJ2-7; 13 positions match TRBD2. J gave up 4 bases and V 3 bases, and 6 bases lay outside the gene matches. Germline loops: CDR1 KGHSH, CDR2 LQKENI. The CDR3 is 16 amino acids. The CDR3 DNA reads as TGTGCCAGCTCACCGGGACTAGCGGGATCGTTGTACGAGCAGTACTTC. Translation: CASSPGLAGSLYEQYF.

This clonotype has just a few counts. V usage is TRBV11-2 and J usage is TRBJ1-6; no reliable D call. The CDR3 has 15 amino acids. CDR1 and CDR2 from the germline V gene are SGHAT and FQNNGV. Trimming shortened V by 2 bases and J by 10 bases, and 15 bases separated the two germline ends. CDR3 nucleotide sequence: TGTGCCAGCAGCTTAATCCGCGGGGTTGACTCACCCCTCCACTTT. Translating gives CASSLIRGVDSPLHF.

V gene TRBV4-1 combines with J gene TRBJ1-1; no clear D. The CDR3 loop spans 16 amino acids. Germline V lookup: CDR1 MGHRA, CDR2 YSYEKL. Deletions cut 3 bases from V and 0 bases from J, with 14 bases between. The CDR3 coding sequence is TGCGCCAGCAGCCATCCTTGGGCCACCTTGAACACTGAAGCTTTCTTT. Residues: CASSHPWATLNTEAFF.

This clonotype showed up just a few times. The chain couples TRBV20-1 to TRBJ2-5; possibly TRBD2 for D (5 bases). V lost 2 bases and J 3 bases, leaving 10 bases between the germline ends. Per the germline V gene, CDR1 is DFQATT and CDR2 is SNEGSKA (reference sequence). The CDR3 has 13 residues. The CDR3 DNA is TGCAGTGCTAGAATAAACGGGGAAGAGACCCAGTACTTC. Translating gives CSARINGEETQYF.

The chain recombines TRBV27 with TRBJ1-5, with D perhaps matching TRBD1 (5 bases). V was shortened by 3 bases and J by 5 bases, with 8 bases between the two germline ends. Per germline, CDR1 MNHEY and CDR2 SMNVEV (reference sequence). The CDR3 sequence is 13 residues long. This chain's CDR3 is CASSLVGDQPQHF. The CDR3 bases are TGTGCCAGCAGTTTGGTGGGGGATCAGCCCCAGCATTTT.

This clonotype was recorded at least ten times. V and J are TRBV20-1 and TRBJ2-1; tentatively, D is TRBD1 (7 bases). V was shortened by 8 bases and J by 3 bases, with 14 bases between the two germline ends. The V gene's germline CDR1 is DFQATT and CDR2 SNEGSKA (reference sequence). The CDR3 sequence is 13 residues long. Here the CDR3 reads CSYQGEDYNEQFF. The CDR3 DNA reads TGCAGTTATCAGGGGGAGGACTACAATGAGCAGTTCTTC.

V and J are TRBV20-1 and TRBJ2-4, with 7 bases that match TRBD1. Germline CDR1 reads DFQATT; CDR2 reads SNEGSKA (reference sequence). This CDR3 has 13 amino acids. V lost 6 bases and J lost 4; bases outside the gene matches: 6. CDR3 in amino acids: CSATGTEKNIQYF. DNA for the CDR3: TGCAGTGCAACCGGGACAGAAAAAAACATTCAGTACTTC.

The chain combines TRBV3-1 with TRBJ2-5; D is ambiguous. V was shortened by 0 bases and J by 5 bases, with 4 bases between the two germline ends. This CDR3 contains 12 residues. In germline, CDR1 is LGHDT, CDR2 YNNKEL (reference sequence). CDR3 in DNA: TGTGCCAGCAGCCAAGACGGCGAGACCCAGTACTTC. It yields the protein CASSQDGETQYF.

On this clonotype: A much bigger clone sits one base away, suggesting this may be a read error. The conserved final phenylalanine or tryptophan is absent from the CDR3, which likely points to a read error. J is TRBJ1-1 and V is TRBV2; D is undetermined. Trimming took off 9 bases at V and 1 base at J, with 15 bases between the two ends. CDR1 and CDR2 (germline): SNHLY, FYNNEI. The CDR3 length is 14 residues. As DNA, the CDR3 is TGTGCCAGATACAGTAGTATCGGGAACACTGAAGCTTTCTTG. The encoded protein is CARYSSIGNTEAFL.

This clonotype was counted a few times. This chain connects TRBV13 to TRBJ2-5, with 7 bases identical to TRBD1. The CDR3 totals 15 residues. CDR1 PRHDT and CDR2 FYEKMQ come from the germline V gene (reference sequence). V dropped 4 bases and J dropped 3; count of bases not matched to a gene: 8. The DNA of the CDR3 is TGTGCCAGCAGCTCCTCACAGGGGTTGGAAGAGACCCAGTACTTC. This codes for CASSSSQGLEETQYF.

In its sample, this clonotype was seen many times. The chain carries TRBV20-1 and TRBJ1-2, with D unresolved. Between the trimmed V and J ends, which lost 2 bases and 1 base, there was a span of 23 bases. Germline-derived CDR1 and CDR2 are DFQATT and SNEGSKA (reference sequence). This CDR3 has 18 amino acids. The CDR3 loop reads CSARSKRLGRPINYGYTF. The CDR3 nucleotides are TGCAGTGCTAGATCAAAGCGCCTCGGACGGCCGATTAACTATGGCTACACCTTC.

This clonotype was detected a few times. The CDR3 is CASSRDRGGETQYF. The CDR3, as DNA: TGTGCCAGCAGCAGGGACAGGGGTGGAGAGACCCAGTACTTC. The chain employs TRBV7-9 and TRBJ2-5, with TRBD1 identical over 10 bases. The CDR3 is 14 residues long. The germline CDR1 and CDR2 sequences are SEHNR and FQNEAQ (reference sequence). V trimming: 5 bases; J trimming: 4 bases; junction bases outside the gene matches: 4.

This clonotype has a count of ten or more. This chain links TRBV27 with TRBJ2-6, with a tentative D call TRBD2 (6 bases). V was trimmed by 4 bases and J by 2 bases, leaving 12 bases between them. The CDR3 has 16 amino acids. Per germline, CDR1 MNHEY and CDR2 SMNVEV (reference sequence). CDR3 region: CASSSGRMAGANVLTF. In DNA, the CDR3 is TGTGCCAGCAGTTCTGGGAGGATGGCTGGGGCCAACGTCCTGACTTTC. Drawing the rest from reference TRBV27 and TRBJ2-6, the complete variable domain is EAQVTQNPRYLITVTGKKLTVTCSQNMNHEYMSWYRQDPGLGLRQIYYSMNVEVTDKGDVPEGYKVSRKEKRNFPLILESPSPNQTSLYFCASSSGRMAGANVLTFGAGSRLTVL.

This clonotype was picked up a small number of times. J is TRBJ2-7 and V is TRBV29-1; TRBD1 aligns across 9 bases. The CDR3 is 15 amino acids. After removal of 0 bases from V and 4 bases from J, the junction contained 7 bases not matched to a gene. In germline, CDR1 is SQVTM, CDR2 ANQGSEA. The CDR3: CSVEELGQGRYEQYF. CDR3 nucleotides: TGCAGCGTTGAAGAATTGGGACAGGGTAGATACGAGCAGTACTTC.

This clonotype came up many times. The chain couples TRBV15 to TRBJ1-2, with TRBD1 matching over 9 bases. Germline-derived CDR1 and CDR2 are LNHNV and YYDKDF (reference sequence). This CDR3 spans 15 amino acids. The trim removed 4 bases at V and 3 bases at J, leaving 6 bases unmatched. CDR3 region: CATSKLTGGDYGYTF. The CDR3 DNA reads as TGTGCCACCAGCAAGCTGACAGGGGGAGACTATGGCTACACCTTC.

This clonotype has more than one count but fewer than ten. This chain connects TRBV10-3 to TRBJ2-2; D tentatively reads TRBD1 or TRBD2 (5 bases each). V gave up 7 bases and J gave up 4 bases, with 13 bases separating them. The CDR3 is 14 amino acids. Germline CDR1 is ENHRY and CDR2 is SYGVKD. CDR3 DNA sequence: TGTGCCATCACCCCCGGGACCTTCACCGGGGAGCTGTTTTTT. Its protein product is CAITPGTFTGELFF.

This chain uses TRBV20-1 with TRBJ2-5; no clear D. Germline CDR1 DFQATT, CDR2 SNEGSKA (reference sequence). The V end lost 6 bases, the J end lost 4 bases, and 12 bases lay between the germline ends. There are 12 residues in the CDR3. The CDR3 nucleotides are TGCAGTGCCAGCCAGAGTGGAGAGACCCAGTACTTC. It is translated as CSASQSGETQYF.

This clonotype appeared many times. The chain recombines TRBV6-1 with TRBJ1-4; D gene unclear. Trimming cost V 3 bases and J 2 bases, with 10 bases left between them. This CDR3 is 15 amino acids long. Germline assignment: CDR1 MNHNS and CDR2 SASEGT. For the CDR3, the DNA is TGTGCCAGCAGTGATCGAGGCACCACTAATGAAAAACTGTTTTTT. The encoded protein is CASSDRGTTNEKLFF.

Only a few counts were recorded for this clonotype. The chain links TRBV7-2 to TRBJ2-6, with D possibly TRBD2 on 6 matching bases. This CDR3 is built from 17 residues. The germline V gene has CDR1 SGHTA and CDR2 FQGNSA. Between the trimmed V and J ends, which lost 7 bases and 0 bases, there was a span of 16 bases. CDR3 protein: CASTLRAGSSGANVLTF. The CDR3 DNA sequence: TGTGCCAGCACCCTTAGGGCGGGAAGCTCTGGGGCCAACGTCCTGACTTTC.

V gene TRBV2 combines with J gene TRBJ2-1, with 8 nucleotides matching TRBD1. With 10 bases clipped from V and 2 bases from J, the junction kept 4 bases outside the gene matches. The CDR3 sequence is 13 residues long. The germline V gene has CDR1 SNHLY and CDR2 FYNNEI. The CDR3 reads CAIPDRAYNEQFF. CDR3 nucleotides: TGTGCCATCCCGGACAGGGCCTACAATGAGCAGTTCTTC.

This chain links TRBV18 with TRBJ2-7, with no clear D. The CDR3 spans 15 residues. Germline-derived CDR1 and CDR2 are KGHSH and LQKENI. Trimming removed 3 bases from V and 5 bases from J, with 17 bases in between. Here the CDR3 DNA reads TGTGCCAGCTCACCGCAAAACGCCAGAGGCCACGAGCAGTACTTC. The encoded protein is CASSPQNARGHEQYF.

The chain links TRBV5-1 to TRBJ2-7; D is possibly TRBD1 (6 bases). This CDR3 is 15 amino acids long. Trimming left V 0 bases short and J 3 bases short, with 13 bases between. Germline CDR1 is SGHRS and CDR2 is YFSETQ. The chain's CDR3 is CASSLAVRGFYEQYF. The CDR3 nucleotides are TGCGCCAGCAGCTTGGCAGTCAGGGGATTCTACGAGCAGTACTTC.

A few counts support this clonotype. This chain joins TRBV4-2 and TRBJ2-1; possibly TRBD1 or TRBD2 for D (6 bases each). CDR3 length: 15 residues. The V end lost 0 bases, the J end lost 4 bases, and 10 bases lay between the germline ends. Per germline, CDR1 LGHNA and CDR2 YNFKEQ. DNA of the CDR3: TGTGCCAGCAGCCAAGATTTAGGGGGGTACAATGAGCAGTTCTTC. Amino acid sequence: CASSQDLGGYNEQFF.

At least ten counts were recorded for this clonotype. The chain links TRBV12-3 or TRBV12-4 to TRBJ2-4, with no clear D. The V gene lost 3 bases and the J gene lost 8 bases, with 8 bases spanning the gap. The CDR3 sequence is 12 residues long. The DNA of the CDR3 is TGTGCCAGCAGTTTTGGACCCTACATTCAGTACTTC. It yields the protein CASSFGPYIQYF.

V and J are TRBV14 and TRBJ2-7; D gene uncertain. Germline CDR1 and CDR2: SGHDN and FVKESK. V was shortened by 0 bases and J by 9 bases, with 9 bases between the two germline ends. The CDR3 covers 12 residues. The CDR3 region is CASSQDNNVQYF. CDR3 nucleotides: TGTGCCAGCAGCCAAGATAACAATGTGCAGTACTTC.

The chain links TRBV5-8 to TRBJ2-1; 8 bases line up with TRBD2. Germline V gives CDR1 SGHTS, CDR2 YDEGEE. The CDR3 extends over 19 amino acids. J lost 2 bases, V lost 4 bases, and 17 bases had no gene match. CDR3 DNA: TGTGCCAGCAGCCCCGCTTCGCGCTTAACTAGCGGAACCTACAATGAGCAGTTCTTC. This translates into CASSPASRLTSGTYNEQFF.

This clonotype was detected many times. This chain links TRBV25-1 with TRBJ1-1, with unresolved D. The CDR3 contains 12 residues. V lost 5 bases and J 1 base, leaving 5 bases between the germline ends. CDR1 is MGHDK and CDR2 is SYGVNS in the germline V gene. For the CDR3, the DNA is TGTGCCAGCAGTTCAGGGAACACTGAAGCTTTCTTT. It translates to CASSSGNTEAFF.

In this sample, this clonotype turned up many times. J is TRBJ1-5 and V is TRBV27, with D maybe TRBD1 (6 bases). V shed 6 bases and J shed 3 bases, with 12 bases lying between them. Germline V gene sequence: CDR1 MNHEY, CDR2 SMNVEV (reference sequence). This CDR3 has 14 amino acids. CDR3 amino acids: CASSLRGVNQPQHF. The DNA of the CDR3 is TGTGCCAGCAGCTTGAGGGGGGTCAATCAGCCCCAGCATTTT.

CDR3 protein: CASSLPGGKGGEQFF. Here the CDR3 DNA reads TGTGCCAGCAGCTTACCGGGAGGAAAGGGGGGTGAGCAGTTCTTC. The chain carries TRBV7-8 and TRBJ2-1; tentative D call: TRBD2 (7 bases). Germline CDR1 and CDR2: SGHVS and FQNEAQ. V was cut by 2 bases and J by 9 bases, with 17 bases left in between. The CDR3 has 15 residues.